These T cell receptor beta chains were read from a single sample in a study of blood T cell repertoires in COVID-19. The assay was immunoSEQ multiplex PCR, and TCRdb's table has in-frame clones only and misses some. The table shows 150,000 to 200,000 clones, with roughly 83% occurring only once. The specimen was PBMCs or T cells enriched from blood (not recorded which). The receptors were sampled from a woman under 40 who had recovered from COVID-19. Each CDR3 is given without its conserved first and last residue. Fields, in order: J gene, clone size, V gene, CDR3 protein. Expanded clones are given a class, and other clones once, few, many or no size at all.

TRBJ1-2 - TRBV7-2 ASSLEARPGQPYGYT
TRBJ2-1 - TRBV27 ASSLGTLNNEQF
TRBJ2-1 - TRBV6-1 ASSERASGDSYNEQF
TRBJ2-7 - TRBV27 ASSSSGGDYEQY
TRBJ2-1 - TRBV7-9 ASSRNNEQF
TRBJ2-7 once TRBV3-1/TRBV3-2 ASSQVWALAGTYYEQY
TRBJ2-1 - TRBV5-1 ASSSGLAGGDYNEQF
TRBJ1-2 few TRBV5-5 ASSFNSGTGNAYT
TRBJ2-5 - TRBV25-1 ASSAPGGRETQY
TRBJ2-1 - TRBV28 AASTSGTYNEQF
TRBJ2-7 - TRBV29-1 SGSTDRYEQY
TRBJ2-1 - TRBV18 ASSPRSGSYNEQF
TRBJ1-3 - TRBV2 ASSRQGVLAGNTIY
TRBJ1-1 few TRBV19 ASFHGLGPEAF
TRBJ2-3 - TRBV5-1 ASSESGTSGTDTQY
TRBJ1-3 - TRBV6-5 ASIAGVLGGNTIY
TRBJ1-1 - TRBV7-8 ASSLDPRGLNTEAF
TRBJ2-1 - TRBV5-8 APSGAGEPDEQF
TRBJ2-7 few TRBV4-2 ASSPGLAGAYEQY
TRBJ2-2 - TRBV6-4 ASSESGQGGVGELF
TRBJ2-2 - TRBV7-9 ASSRHMNTGELF
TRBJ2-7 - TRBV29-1 SVEVTASSYEQY
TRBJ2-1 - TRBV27 ASSWRGGYNEQF
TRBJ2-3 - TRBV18 ASSWDRGTDTQY
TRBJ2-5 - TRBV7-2 ASSLATGGETQY
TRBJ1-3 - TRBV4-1 ASSQRENTIY
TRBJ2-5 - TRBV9 ASSVAMGQGAAQY
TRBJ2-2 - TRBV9 ASSVDGRTNTGELF
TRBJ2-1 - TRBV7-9 ASSTLGREGLEQF
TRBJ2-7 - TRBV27 ASKLGTELGEQY
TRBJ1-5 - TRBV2 ASSGGAGFNQPQH
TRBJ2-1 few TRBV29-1 SVRRGDNEQF
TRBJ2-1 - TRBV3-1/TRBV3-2 ASSLSLAGGSRTSYNEQF
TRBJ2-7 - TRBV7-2 ASSLIGTTYEQY
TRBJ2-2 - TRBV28 ASAPLGGFMAGELF
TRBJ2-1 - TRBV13 ASSLGYRLAEGQDNEQF
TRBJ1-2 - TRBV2 ASSIQGNNYGYT
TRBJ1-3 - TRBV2 ASRNANDRGTGNTIY
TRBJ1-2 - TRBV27 ASSPGTGYGYT
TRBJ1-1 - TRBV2 ASTQESNTEAF